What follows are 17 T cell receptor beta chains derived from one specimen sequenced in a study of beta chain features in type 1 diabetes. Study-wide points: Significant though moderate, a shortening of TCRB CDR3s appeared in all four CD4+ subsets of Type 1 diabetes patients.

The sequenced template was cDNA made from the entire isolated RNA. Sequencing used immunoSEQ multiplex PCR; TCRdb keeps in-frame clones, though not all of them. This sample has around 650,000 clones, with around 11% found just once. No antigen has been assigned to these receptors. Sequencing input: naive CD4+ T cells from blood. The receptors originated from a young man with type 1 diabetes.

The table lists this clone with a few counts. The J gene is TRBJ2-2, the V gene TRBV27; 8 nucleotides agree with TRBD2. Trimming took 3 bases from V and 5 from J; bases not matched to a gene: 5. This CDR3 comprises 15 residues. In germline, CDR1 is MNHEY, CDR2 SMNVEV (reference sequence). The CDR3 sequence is CASSFGGARTGELFF. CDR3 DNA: TGTGCCAGCAGTTTCGGGGGGGCGAGGACCGGGGAGCTGTTTTTT.

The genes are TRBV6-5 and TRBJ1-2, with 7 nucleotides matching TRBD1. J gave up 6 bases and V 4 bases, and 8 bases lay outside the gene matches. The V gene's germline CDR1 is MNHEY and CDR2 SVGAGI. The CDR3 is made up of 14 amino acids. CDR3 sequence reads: CASSSNDRVDGYTF. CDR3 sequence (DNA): TGTGCCAGCAGTTCCAACGACAGGGTGGATGGCTACACCTTC.

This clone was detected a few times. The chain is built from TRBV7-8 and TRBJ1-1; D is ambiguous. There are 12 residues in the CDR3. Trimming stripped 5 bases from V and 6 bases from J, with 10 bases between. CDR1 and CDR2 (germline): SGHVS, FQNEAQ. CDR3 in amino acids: CASSPGGAEAFF. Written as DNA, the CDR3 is TGTGCCAGCAGCCCGGGAGGCGCTGAAGCTTTCTTT. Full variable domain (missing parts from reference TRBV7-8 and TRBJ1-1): GAGVSQSPRYKVAKRGQDVALRCDPISGHVSLFWYQQALGQGPEFLTYFQNEAQLDKSGLPSDRFFAERPEGSVSTLKIQRTQQEDSAVYLCASSPGGAEAFFGQGTRLTVV.

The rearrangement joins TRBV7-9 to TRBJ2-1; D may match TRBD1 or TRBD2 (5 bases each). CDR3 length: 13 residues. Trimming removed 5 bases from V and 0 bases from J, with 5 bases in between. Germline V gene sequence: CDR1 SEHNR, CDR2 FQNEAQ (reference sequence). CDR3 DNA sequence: TGTGCCAGCAGCGGGGGCTCCTACAATGAGCAGTTCTTC. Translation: CASSGGSYNEQFF.

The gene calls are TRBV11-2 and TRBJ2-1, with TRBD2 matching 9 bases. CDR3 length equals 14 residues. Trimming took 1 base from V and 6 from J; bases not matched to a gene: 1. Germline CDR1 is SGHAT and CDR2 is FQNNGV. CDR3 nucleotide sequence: TGTGCCAGCAGCTTAGGGGGACTAGCCAATGAGCAGTTCTTC. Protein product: CASSLGGLANEQFF.

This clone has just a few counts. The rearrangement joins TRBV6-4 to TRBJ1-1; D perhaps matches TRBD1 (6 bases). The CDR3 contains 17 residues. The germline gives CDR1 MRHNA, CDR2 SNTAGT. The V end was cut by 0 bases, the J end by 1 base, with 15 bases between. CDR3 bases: TGTGCCAGCAGTGACTCGAGGAGACAGGAAGCGAACACTGAAGCTTTCTTT. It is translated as CASSDSRRQEANTEAFF.

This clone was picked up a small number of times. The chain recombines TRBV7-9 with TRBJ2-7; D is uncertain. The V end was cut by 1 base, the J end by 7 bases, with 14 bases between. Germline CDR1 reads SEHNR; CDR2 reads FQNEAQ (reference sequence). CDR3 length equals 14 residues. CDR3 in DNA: TGTGCCAGCAGCTTAGGGACGGGCGCCTCAGAGCAGTACTTC. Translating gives CASSLGTGASEQYF. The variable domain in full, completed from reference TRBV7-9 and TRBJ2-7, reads DTGVSQNPRHKITKRGQNVTFRCDPISEHNRLYWYRQTLGQGPEFLTYFQNEAQLEKSRLLSDRFSAERPKGSFSTLEIQRTEQGDSAMYLCASSLGTGASEQYFGPGTRLTVT.

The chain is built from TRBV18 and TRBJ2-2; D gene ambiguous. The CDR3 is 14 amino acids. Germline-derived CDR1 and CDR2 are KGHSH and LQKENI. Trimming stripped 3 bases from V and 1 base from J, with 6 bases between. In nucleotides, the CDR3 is TGTGCCAGCTCACCTAACGAGAACACCGGGGAGCTGTTTTTT. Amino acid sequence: CASSPNENTGELFF.

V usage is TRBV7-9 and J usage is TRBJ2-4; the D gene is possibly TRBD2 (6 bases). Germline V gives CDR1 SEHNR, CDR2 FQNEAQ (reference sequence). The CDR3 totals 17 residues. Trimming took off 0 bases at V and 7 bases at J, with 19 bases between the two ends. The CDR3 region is CASSLARGGTEENIQYF. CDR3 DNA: TGTGCCAGCAGCTTAGCGCGGGGTGGGACTGAGGAGAACATTCAGTACTTC.

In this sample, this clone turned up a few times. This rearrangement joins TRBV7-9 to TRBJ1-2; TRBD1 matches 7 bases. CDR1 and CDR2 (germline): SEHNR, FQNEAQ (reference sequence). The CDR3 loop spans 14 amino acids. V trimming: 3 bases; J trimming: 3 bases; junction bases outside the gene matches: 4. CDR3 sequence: CASSFAGTDYGYTF. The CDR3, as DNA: TGTGCCAGCAGCTTCGCCGGGACAGACTATGGCTACACCTTC.

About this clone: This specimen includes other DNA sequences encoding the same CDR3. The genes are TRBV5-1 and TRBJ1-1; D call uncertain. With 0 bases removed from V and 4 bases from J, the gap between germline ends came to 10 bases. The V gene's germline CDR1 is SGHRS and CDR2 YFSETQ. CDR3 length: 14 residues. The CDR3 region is CASSLGSGSTEAFF. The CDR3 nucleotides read TGCGCCAGCAGCTTGGGGTCGGGATCCACTGAAGCTTTCTTT.

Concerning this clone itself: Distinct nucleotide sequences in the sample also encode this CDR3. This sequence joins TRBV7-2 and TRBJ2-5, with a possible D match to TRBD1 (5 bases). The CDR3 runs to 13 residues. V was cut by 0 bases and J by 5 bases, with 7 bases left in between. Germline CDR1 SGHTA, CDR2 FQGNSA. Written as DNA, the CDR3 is TGTGCCAGCAGCTTAGCCGCAGGGGAGACCCAGTACTTC. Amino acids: CASSLAAGETQYF.

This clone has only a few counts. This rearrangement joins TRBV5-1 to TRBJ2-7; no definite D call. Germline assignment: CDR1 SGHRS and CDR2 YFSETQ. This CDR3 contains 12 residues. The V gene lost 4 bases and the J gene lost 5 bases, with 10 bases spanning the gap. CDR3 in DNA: TGCGCCAGCAGCCTTGGTGGACACGAGCAGTACTTC. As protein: CASSLGGHEQYF.

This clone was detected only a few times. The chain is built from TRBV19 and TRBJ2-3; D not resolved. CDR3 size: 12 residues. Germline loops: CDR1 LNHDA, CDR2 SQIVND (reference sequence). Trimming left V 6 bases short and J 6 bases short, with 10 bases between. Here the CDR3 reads CASSSLGDTQYF. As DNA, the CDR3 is TGTGCCAGTAGCAGCCTGGGTGATACGCAGTATTTT.

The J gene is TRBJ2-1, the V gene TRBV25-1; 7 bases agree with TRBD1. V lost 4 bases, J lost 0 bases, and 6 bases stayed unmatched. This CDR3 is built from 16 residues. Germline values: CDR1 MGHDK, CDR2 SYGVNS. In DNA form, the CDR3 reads TGTGCCAGCAGTGGTTCTGACAGGGCCTCCTACAATGAGCAGTTCTTC. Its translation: CASSGSDRASYNEQFF.

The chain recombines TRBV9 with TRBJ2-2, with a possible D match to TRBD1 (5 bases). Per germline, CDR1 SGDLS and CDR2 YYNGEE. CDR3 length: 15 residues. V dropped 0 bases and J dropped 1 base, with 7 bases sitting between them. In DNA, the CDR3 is TGTGCCAGCAGCGTAGGACAGATGAACACCGGGGAGCTGTTTTTT. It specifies CASSVGQMNTGELFF. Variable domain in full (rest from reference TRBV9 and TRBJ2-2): DSGVTQTPKHLITATGQRVTLRCSPRSGDLSVYWYQQSLDQGLQFLIQYYNGEERAKGNILERFSAQQFPDLHSELNLSSLELGDSALYFCASSVGQMNTGELFFGEGSRLTVL.

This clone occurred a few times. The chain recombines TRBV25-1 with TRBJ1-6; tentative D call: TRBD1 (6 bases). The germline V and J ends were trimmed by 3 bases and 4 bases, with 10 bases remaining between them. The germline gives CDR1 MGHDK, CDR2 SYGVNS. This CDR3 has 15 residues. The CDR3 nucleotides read TGTGCCAGCAGTGATGGGCAGGGGTATAATTCACCCCTCCACTTT. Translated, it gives CASSDGQGYNSPLHF. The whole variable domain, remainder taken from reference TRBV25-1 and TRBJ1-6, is EADIYQTPRYLVIGTGKKITLECSQTMGHDKMYWYQQDPGMELHLIHYSYGVNSTEKGDLSSESTVSRIRTEHFPLTLESARPSHTSQYLCASSDGQGYNSPLHFGNGTRLTVT.